What follows are 27 T cell receptor beta chains derived from one specimen sequenced in a study of blood T cell repertoires in COVID-19. The table came from immunoSEQ multiplex PCR; TCRdb's copy has only in-frame clones and leaves some out. Of just under 80,000 clones in the sample, roughly 80% were seen once. Specimen: peripheral blood. All receptors derive from a woman in her sixties or seventies with acute or convalescent COVID-19.

The chain combines TRBV14 with TRBJ2-1; 10 bases match TRBD1. The germline gives CDR1 SGHDN, CDR2 FVKESK. The CDR3 is 15 amino acids. The trim removed 5 bases at V and 7 bases at J, leaving 8 bases unmatched. In DNA form, the CDR3 reads TGTGCCAGCAGCGCCGGGACAGGGGTTGGAAATGAGCAGTTCTTC. Translated: CASSAGTGVGNEQFF.

Of note for this clone: Its ends do not fully match the called genes, so a read error is possible. The chain uses TRBV24-1 and TRBJ1-2, with 7 bases aligning to TRBD1. The CDR3 is 14 residues long. Looked up from germline, CDR1 is KGHDR and CDR2 is SFDVKD. The CDR3 DNA is TGTGTCACCAGTGATTTCGACAGGGCTAGCGGCTACACCTTC. Its protein is CVTSDFDRASGYTF.

The rearrangement links TRBV6-5 to TRBJ1-6; 10 nucleotides match TRBD1. Germline trimming cut 10 bases from V and 9 bases from J; bases unmatched to any gene: 6. Germline assignment: CDR1 MNHEY and CDR2 SVGAGI. CDR3 length: 13 amino acids. CDR3 sequence reads: CATRDRGGSPLHF. The CDR3 DNA follows: TGTGCCACCCGGGACAGGGGCGGTTCACCCCTCCACTTT.

This clone was counted a single time. CDR3 sequence reads: CASSAFGTSRYEQYF. The CDR3 bases are TGTGCCAGCAGTGCCTTCGGGACTAGCCGCTACGAGCAGTACTTC. The V gene is TRBV2, the J gene TRBJ2-7; 9 bases are a match to TRBD2. Germline V CDR1 and CDR2: SNHLY, FYNNEI. CDR3 size: 15 residues. Trimming took 4 bases from V and 3 from J; bases not matched to a gene: 7.

The rearrangement uses TRBV3-1 (or the pseudogene TRBV3-2) and TRBJ1-1; D is uncertain. The CDR3 consists of 16 residues. Trimming cost V 3 bases and J 3 bases, with 17 bases left between them. Germline CDR1 LGHDT, CDR2 YNNKEL (reference sequence). This chain's CDR3 is CASSHLMWGADTEAFF. The CDR3 region has the DNA TGTGCCAGCAGCCACTTAATGTGGGGAGCGGACACTGAAGCTTTCTTT.

The J gene is TRBJ1-1, the V gene TRBV2, with D perhaps matching TRBD1 (5 bases). This CDR3 comprises 13 residues. The germline gives CDR1 SNHLY, CDR2 FYNNEI. Trimming shortened V by 7 bases and J by 3 bases, and 12 bases separated the two germline ends. This CDR3 is CASKGMLDTEAFF. DNA for the CDR3: TGTGCCAGCAAGGGGATGCTGGACACTGAAGCTTTCTTT.

This sequence joins TRBV5-6 and TRBJ1-1; 7 nucleotides match TRBD1. The CDR3 runs to 12 residues. J was trimmed by 11 bases and V by 3 bases; bases with no gene match: 7. The germline CDR1 and CDR2 sequences are SGHDT and YYEEEE. CDR3 residues: CASSWRGREAFF. The CDR3 region has the DNA TGTGCCAGCAGCTGGAGGGGGCGCGAGGCTTTCTTT. Together with reference TRBV5-6 and TRBJ1-1, the CDR3 gives the full variable domain: DAGVTQSPTHLIKTRGQQVTLRCSPKSGHDTVSWYQQALGQGPQFIFQYYEEEERQRGNFPDRFSGHQFPNYSSELNVNALLLGDSALYLCASSWRGREAFFGQGTRLTVV.

The rearrangement joins TRBV5-1 to TRBJ1-2; D may be TRBD1 (6 bases). Germline V gene data show CDR1 as SGHRS and CDR2 as YFSETQ. V was pared by 7 bases and J by 0 bases, with 13 bases between. This CDR3 spans 14 amino acids. In DNA, the CDR3 is TGCGCCAGCTCCAGGGGCGGCTCTAACTATGGCTACACCTTC. Translating gives CASSRGGSNYGYTF.

This clone occurred a few times. The V and J genes are TRBV7-2 and TRBJ1-5; D is uncertain. Between the trimmed V and J ends, which lost 1 base and 4 bases, there was a span of 11 bases. CDR1 and CDR2 (germline): SGHTA, FQGNSA. This CDR3 spans 15 amino acids. The CDR3 nucleotides are TGTGCCAGCAGCTTAGGATCGGTTCTAAATCAGCCCCAGCATTTT. This encodes CASSLGSVLNQPQHF.

The chain has TRBV4-1 and TRBJ2-5; TRBD1 matches at 8 bases. Trimming cost V 4 bases and J 3 bases; bases outside gene matches: 10. The CDR3 totals 16 residues. The germline V gene encodes CDR1 MGHRA and CDR2 YSYEKL. The CDR3 reads CASSRGQGGSEETQYF. The CDR3 nucleotides read TGCGCCAGCAGCCGTGGACAGGGTGGCAGCGAAGAGACCCAGTACTTC.

This clone was counted between two and nine times. CDR3 loop: CASRNRAGATEAFF. CDR3 sequence (DNA): TGTGCCAGCAGGAACAGGGCAGGGGCAACTGAAGCTTTCTTT. The genes are TRBV6-5 and TRBJ1-1; a weak D match, TRBD1 (6 bases). The CDR3 runs to 14 residues. Germline loops: CDR1 MNHEY, CDR2 SVGAGI. The V end lost 6 bases, the J end lost 5 bases, and 16 bases lay between the germline ends.

V usage is TRBV7-2 and J usage is TRBJ1-2; 7 nucleotides agree with TRBD1. This CDR3 is 16 amino acids long. Germline V CDR1 and CDR2: SGHTA, FQGNSA. Trimming cost V 5 bases and J 4 bases; bases outside gene matches: 13. The CDR3 nucleotides read TGTGCCAGCAGCCCAGGGGGTTGGGACGGACTCTATGGCTACACCTTC. It encodes CASSPGGWDGLYGYTF.

The chain has TRBV18 and TRBJ2-7; D might be TRBD2 (5 bases). The CDR3 totals 13 residues. Deletions cut 3 bases from V and 5 bases from J, with 11 bases between. Per germline, CDR1 KGHSH and CDR2 LQKENI. CDR3 sequence reads: CASSPWRTDEQYF. The DNA for the CDR3 is TGTGCCAGCTCACCCTGGAGGACCGACGAGCAGTACTTC.

The rearrangement links TRBV2 to TRBJ1-6; D perhaps matches TRBD1 (6 bases). The ends were cut back, 7 bases at V and 7 bases at J, with 23 bases in the middle. In germline, CDR1 is SNHLY, CDR2 FYNNEI. The CDR3 runs 17 residues. The CDR3 bases are TGTGCCAGCAATAGAATCGGACAGATCCTCGGGAATTCACCCCTCCACTTT. Its protein product is CASNRIGQILGNSPLHF.

By sample fraction, this clone is medium-sized. The chain combines TRBV27 with TRBJ2-5, with a weak D call TRBD2 (5 bases). The CDR3 is 11 residues long. Germline loops: CDR1 MNHEY, CDR2 SMNVEV (reference sequence). V dropped 6 bases and J dropped 13 bases, with 15 bases sitting between them. The CDR3 bases are TGTGCCAGCAGAGAACCGGGATCTTTGTACTTC. It encodes CASREPGSLYF.

The chain uses TRBV7-3 and TRBJ2-1, with 7 bases aligning to TRBD2. Trimming removed 4 bases from V and 4 bases from J; junction bases left unmatched: 4. The CDR3 runs 14 residues. The germline V gene has CDR1 SGHTA and CDR2 FQGTGA. Written as DNA, the CDR3 is TGTGCCAGCAGCTCGATCGGGGGGTACAATGAGCAGTTCTTC. Protein sequence: CASSSIGGYNEQFF.

J is TRBJ1-1 and V is TRBV7-8, with D unclear. V lost 5 bases to trimming and J lost 5 bases, with 6 bases between them. CDR1 and CDR2 from the germline V gene are SGHVS and FQNEAQ. The length of the CDR3 is 11 residues. The CDR3: CASSPGTEAFF. As DNA, the CDR3 is TGTGCCAGCAGCCCCGGGACTGAAGCTTTCTTT.

The chain carries TRBV7-8 and TRBJ2-5, with TRBD1 matching 7 bases. With V trimmed by 3 bases and J by 2 bases, 12 bases remained unmatched. Germline CDR1 SGHVS, CDR2 FQNEAQ. This CDR3 is 17 amino acids long. CDR3 protein: CASSLGTGAPTQETQYF. The CDR3 DNA reads as TGTGCCAGCAGCTTGGGTACAGGGGCCCCCACGCAAGAGACCCAGTACTTC.

The chain couples TRBV13 to TRBJ2-3, with 8 bases identical to TRBD1. Germline trimming cut 2 bases from V and 3 bases from J; bases unmatched to any gene: 4. Germline V gene lookup returns CDR1 PRHDT and CDR2 FYEKMQ (reference sequence). The CDR3 sequence is 15 residues long. CDR3 sequence (DNA): TGTGCCAGCAGCTTAACAGGGGGTAGTACAGATACGCAGTATTTT. Translating it yields CASSLTGGSTDTQYF. Variable domain in full (rest from reference TRBV13 and TRBJ2-3): AAGVIQSPRHLIKEKRETATLKCYPIPRHDTVYWYQQGPGQDPQFLISFYEKMQSDKGSIPDRFSAQQFSDYHSELNMSSLELGDSALYFCASSLTGGSTDTQYFGPGTRLTVL.

The V call is TRBV18, the J call TRBJ2-1; maybe TRBD1 (5 bases). V was clipped by 3 bases and J by 4 bases, with 13 bases between them. Per germline, CDR1 KGHSH and CDR2 LQKENI. The length of the CDR3 is 15 residues. CDR3 in DNA: TGTGCCAGCTCACCCCCGACAGATCCATACAATGAGCAGTTCTTC. It yields the protein CASSPPTDPYNEQFF.

V usage is TRBV23-1 and J usage is TRBJ1-2; 9 bases line up with TRBD1. TRBV23-1 is noted as an ORF with a role that remains uncertain. This CDR3 is built from 15 residues. The junction had 5 bases not matched to a gene; V was cut back by 3 bases and J by 3 bases. The CDR3 loop is CASSQGTGLYYGYTF. For the CDR3, the DNA is TGCGCCAGCAGTCAGGGGACAGGGCTGTACTATGGCTACACCTTC.

This chain links TRBV9 with TRBJ2-5, with 9 bases lining up with TRBD2. Trimming took 6 bases from V and 5 from J; bases not matched to a gene: 17. The CDR3 extends over 17 amino acids. CDR1 is SGDLS and CDR2 is YYNGEE in the germline V gene. The CDR3 bases are TGTGCCAGCACCCCGGGGGGGCTAGCGGGGTTCGGGGAGACCCAGTACTTC. Its translation is CASTPGGLAGFGETQYF. The full variable domain, completed using reference TRBV9 and TRBJ2-5, is DSGVTQTPKHLITATGQRVTLRCSPRSGDLSVYWYQQSLDQGLQFLIQYYNGEERAKGNILERFSAQQFPDLHSELNLSSLELGDSALYFCASTPGGLAGFGETQYFGPGTRLLVL.

The chain joins TRBV19 to TRBJ1-4; 7 positions match TRBD1. Germline V lookup: CDR1 LNHDA, CDR2 SQIVND (reference sequence). The CDR3 is 14 residues long. With V trimmed by 3 bases and J by 7 bases, 5 bases remained unmatched. The CDR3 coding sequence is TGTGCCAGTAGTATGACACAGGGGAGTGAAAAACTGTTTTTT. It encodes CASSMTQGSEKLFF.

The J gene is TRBJ2-1, the V gene TRBV12-3 or TRBV12-4, with 7 bases matching TRBD2. Trimming removed 1 base from V and 12 bases from J; junction bases left unmatched: 3. This CDR3 spans 12 amino acids. The CDR3 DNA sequence: TGTGCCAGCAGTTTAGGAAGCGGGGCGCAGTTCTTC. Protein product: CASSLGSGAQFF.

The chain recombines TRBV5-6 with TRBJ2-3; D gene uncertain. The V gene lost 0 bases and the J gene lost 3 bases, with 5 bases spanning the gap. The CDR3 consists of 13 residues. The V gene's germline CDR1 is SGHDT and CDR2 YYEEEE. CDR3 in amino acids: CASSLEQTDTQYF. DNA of the CDR3: TGTGCCAGCAGCTTGGAACAGACAGATACGCAGTATTTT.

This chain links TRBV4-2 with TRBJ1-1; maybe TRBD1 (5 bases). The CDR3 runs 15 residues. The germline V gene encodes CDR1 LGHNA and CDR2 YNFKEQ. Trimming took 0 bases from V and 5 from J, leaving 13 bases between them. CDR3 bases: TGTGCCAGCAGCCAAGAGGCAGGGTTGATTACTGAAGCTTTCTTT. Translated, it gives CASSQEAGLITEAFF.

The chain carries TRBV7-3 and TRBJ2-3; 8 positions match TRBD2. Germline CDR1 and CDR2: SGHTA and FQGTGA. Trimming removed 6 bases from V and 1 base from J; junction bases left unmatched: 9. The CDR3 extends over 16 amino acids. The CDR3 loop is CASRRTGTRGTDTQYF. The CDR3 DNA reads as TGTGCCAGCAGACGGACCGGGACTAGAGGCACAGATACGCAGTATTTT.